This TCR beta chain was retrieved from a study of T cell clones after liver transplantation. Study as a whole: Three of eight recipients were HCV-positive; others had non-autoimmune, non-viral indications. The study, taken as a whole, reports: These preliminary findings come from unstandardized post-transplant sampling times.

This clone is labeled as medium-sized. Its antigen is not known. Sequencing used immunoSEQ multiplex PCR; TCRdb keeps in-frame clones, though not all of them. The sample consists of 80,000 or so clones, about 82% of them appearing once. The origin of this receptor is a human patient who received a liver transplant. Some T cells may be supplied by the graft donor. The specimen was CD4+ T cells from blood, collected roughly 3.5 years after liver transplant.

The CDR3: CASSLSIPETQYF. The CDR3 nucleotides are TGTGCCAGCAGCTTATCTATTCCAGAGACCCAGTACTTC. V is TRBV7-9 and J is TRBJ2-5, with unresolved D. This CDR3 region has 13 residues. From germline, CDR1 is SEHNR and CDR2 FQNEAQ (reference sequence). V gave up 2 bases and J gave up 4 bases, with 8 bases separating them.